This is a list of T cell receptor beta chains from one sample in a study of blood T cells in healthy people across ages. TCRdb re-derived calls from the 5' RACE reads in MiXCR, one entry per CDR3 protein. The sample has 730,000 or so distinct CDR3 sequences, approximately 39% seen once; the top ten hold under 25%. Sequenced material: blood. These receptors were collected from a woman aged 55-70 years in good health. Each CDR3 is given with its conserved first and last residue. The D gene is left open where the match is weak. For some rows the clone size is stated as once, few or many, or as a class when expanded; others skip it.

clone size: -; V gene: TRBV13; D gene: -; J gene: TRBJ2-7; CDR3 DNA: TGTGCCAGCAGCCAACCGACAAATCTGTACGAGCAGTACTTC; CDR3 protein: CASSQPTNLYEQYF
clone size: many; V gene: TRBV29-1; D gene: TRBD2; J gene: TRBJ2-7; CDR3 DNA: TGCAGCGTGGGGTCCGGACTAGCGGGAGGGCACGAGCAGTACTTC; CDR3 protein: CSVGSGLAGGHEQYF
clone size: few; V gene: TRBV20-1; D gene: -; J gene: TRBJ1-5; CDR3 DNA: TGCAGTGCTAGAAGGTCAGGGCGCAATCAGCCCCAGCATTTT; CDR3 protein: CSARRSGRNQPQHF
clone size: few; V gene: TRBV20-1; D gene: -; J gene: TRBJ1-1; CDR3 DNA: TGCAGTGCTAGGTTCGCCGGGACGAGGAACACTGAAGCTTTCTTT; CDR3 protein: CSARFAGTRNTEAFF
clone size: few; V gene: TRBV28; D gene: -; J gene: TRBJ1-1; CDR3 DNA: TGTGCCAGCAGTTTCCCGCTGAACACTGAAGCTTTCTTT; CDR3 protein: CASSFPLNTEAFF
clone size: few; V gene: TRBV12-3/TRBV12-4; D gene: -; J gene: TRBJ2-7; CDR3 DNA: TGTGCCAGCAGTGGTAGTCACTACGAGCAGTACTTC; CDR3 protein: CASSGSHYEQYF
clone size: -; V gene: TRBV28; D gene: -; J gene: TRBJ1-2; CDR3 DNA: TGTGCCAGCGTGGTGAGGGGTCTTGGCTACACCTTC; CDR3 protein: CASVVRGLGYTF
clone size: once; V gene: TRBV20-1; D gene: -; J gene: TRBJ2-3; CDR3 DNA: TGCAGCGGCAGCGGGCCTTGGGCAGATACGCAGTATTTT; CDR3 protein: CSGSGPWADTQYF
clone size: few; V gene: TRBV4-3; D gene: -; J gene: TRBJ2-1; CDR3 DNA: TGCGCCAGCAGCCAAGAAGACAGGAATGAGCAGTTCTTC; CDR3 protein: CASSQEDRNEQFF
clone size: -; V gene: TRBV9; D gene: TRBD2; J gene: TRBJ2-7; CDR3 DNA: TGTACCAGCAGCGTAGCTACGGGCGGGAGGGCCGTTTCCTACAATGAGCAGTACTTC; CDR3 protein: CTSSVATGGRAVSYNEQYF
clone size: -; V gene: TRBV9; D gene: TRBD2; J gene: TRBJ2-5; CDR3 DNA: TGTGCCAGCAGCCCCGGACTAGGGGTGGAGACCCAGTACTTC; CDR3 protein: CASSPGLGVETQYF
clone size: -; V gene: TRBV5-1; D gene: TRBD2; J gene: TRBJ2-1; CDR3 DNA: TGCGCCAGCAGCTCCGGGACTAGCGGGAGGGCCTACTACAATGAGCAGTTCTTC; CDR3 protein: CASSSGTSGRAYYNEQFF
clone size: few; V gene: TRBV9; D gene: -; J gene: TRBJ2-5; CDR3 DNA: TGTGCCAGCAGCGTAGGAATAGCTGGGACCCAGTACTTC; CDR3 protein: CASSVGIAGTQYF
clone size: -; V gene: TRBV11-2; D gene: TRBD1; J gene: TRBJ2-7; CDR3 DNA: TGTGCCAGCAGCTTAGGCAGGGGGCCGGTATACGAGCAGTACTTC; CDR3 protein: CASSLGRGPVYEQYF
clone size: -; V gene: TRBV6-2/TRBV6-3; D gene: -; J gene: TRBJ1-5; CDR3 DNA: TGTGCCAGCAGTTGGGACGCGGTCGAGCCCCAGCATTTT; CDR3 protein: CASSWDAVEPQHF
clone size: -; V gene: TRBV20-1; D gene: TRBD2; J gene: TRBJ2-4; CDR3 DNA: TGCAGTGCTCCCAGGCGGGGGGTAGCCAAAAACATTCAGTACTTC; CDR3 protein: CSAPRRGVAKNIQYF
clone size: -; V gene: TRBV10-3; D gene: -; J gene: TRBJ2-7; CDR3 DNA: TGTGCCATCAGTGACTTGGCCGCCTACGAGCAGTACTTC; CDR3 protein: CAISDLAAYEQYF
clone size: few; V gene: TRBV29-1; D gene: TRBD1; J gene: TRBJ1-4; CDR3 DNA: TGCAGCGTCGAGATGGGACAGGGGACTAATGAAAAACTGTTTTTT; CDR3 protein: CSVEMGQGTNEKLFF
clone size: few; V gene: TRBV28; D gene: TRBD2; J gene: TRBJ2-3; CDR3 DNA: TGTGCCAGCAGTCCGGCCGGGACTAGCGGGAGGGCAGATACGCAGTATTTT; CDR3 protein: CASSPAGTSGRADTQYF
clone size: few; V gene: TRBV11-2; D gene: TRBD2; J gene: TRBJ2-1; CDR3 DNA: TGTGCCAGCAGTCACATGGGAGCGGGAGATTCCTACAATGAGCAGTTCTTC; CDR3 protein: CASSHMGAGDSYNEQFF
clone size: many; V gene: TRBV7-2; D gene: TRBD1; J gene: TRBJ2-5; CDR3 DNA: TGTGCCAGCAGCTTCGGACAGGCGCGGAACATTGAGACCCAGTACTTC; CDR3 protein: CASSFGQARNIETQYF
clone size: -; V gene: TRBV7-2; D gene: -; J gene: TRBJ2-7; CDR3 DNA: TGTGCCAGCAGCTATAGTGGTAGCGGCTACGAGCAGTACTTC; CDR3 protein: CASSYSGSGYEQYF
clone size: few; V gene: TRBV20-1; D gene: -; J gene: TRBJ2-5; CDR3 DNA: TGCAGTGCTGCGTCATTCCGGGGGCAAGAGACCCAGTACTTC; CDR3 protein: CSAASFRGQETQYF
clone size: once; V gene: TRBV20-1; D gene: -; J gene: TRBJ1-6; CDR3 DNA: TGCAGTGCTCCCCAGAGTAATTCACCCCTCCACTTT; CDR3 protein: CSAPQSNSPLHF
clone size: few; V gene: TRBV6-2/TRBV6-3; D gene: -; J gene: TRBJ2-2; CDR3 DNA: TGTGCCAGCAAGGAACCGGGACGGTATTACTCGAACACCGGGGAGCTGTTTTTT; CDR3 protein: CASKEPGRYYSNTGELFF
clone size: few; V gene: TRBV12-3/TRBV12-4; D gene: -; J gene: TRBJ2-2; CDR3 DNA: TGTGCCAGCAGTTTTTCGGGCGGGGAGCTGTTTTTT; CDR3 protein: CASSFSGGELFF